The clone carrying this TCR beta chain has just one count. The data derive from a study of blood T cell repertoires in COVID-19. Produced via immunoSEQ multiplex PCR; TCRdb's table is partial and in-frame only. Of more than 110,000 clones detected, about 80% appear once; the ten largest clones hold about 7%. Specimen: peripheral blood. The sequence came from a human donor in a cohort sampled during active COVID-19.

CDR3 bases: TGTGCCAGCAGCATCCGGACAGGGACGGTTACCGGGGAGCTGTTTTTT. This encodes CASSIRTGTVTGELFF. The chain recombines TRBV5-8 with TRBJ2-2; 8 bases match TRBD1. J lost 5 bases, V lost 4 bases, and 10 bases had no gene match. The germline gives CDR1 SGHTS, CDR2 YDEGEE. The CDR3 covers 16 residues.